A single sample is the source of the 5 T cell receptor beta chains below, sequenced in a study of blood T cell repertoires in COVID-19. TCRdb's copy holds only in-frame clones and misses some; the assay was immunoSEQ multiplex PCR. This sample has 120,000 or so clones, with about 85% found just once. The source material was peripheral blood. These receptors originate from a woman older than 75 with acute or convalescent COVID-19.

The chain recombines TRBV2 with TRBJ1-3; a weak D match, TRBD1 (6 bases). Germline CDR1 is SNHLY and CDR2 is FYNNEI. V was shortened by 4 bases and J by 8 bases, with 15 bases between the two germline ends. The length of the CDR3 is 14 residues. CDR3: CASSVRQGKDTIYF. In DNA form, the CDR3 reads TGTGCCAGCAGTGTACGGCAGGGGAAGGACACCATATATTTT.

The V and J genes are TRBV7-2 and TRBJ2-1; possible D gene TRBD2, 5 bases. Trimming stripped 1 base from V and 8 bases from J, with 12 bases between. This CDR3 region has 14 residues. CDR1 is SGHTA, CDR2 FQGNSA, per germline. The CDR3 loop reads CASSLVARTYEQFF. In DNA form, the CDR3 reads TGTGCCAGCAGCTTAGTAGCTAGGACTTATGAGCAGTTCTTC.

This clone was observed a handful of times. The chain is built from TRBV24-1 and TRBJ1-2; D not resolved. CDR3 length equals 11 residues. The V and J ends lost 4 bases and 4 bases respectively, with 3 bases between them. CDR1 is KGHDR, CDR2 SFDVKD, per germline. The CDR3 DNA reads TGTGCCACCAGTGACGGCTATGGCTACACCTTC. It specifies CATSDGYGYTF.

The sample holds a few counts of this clone. This chain uses TRBV25-1 with TRBJ1-1; D perhaps matches TRBD1 (6 bases). This CDR3 comprises 15 residues. Trimming pared 2 bases from V and 6 bases from J, leaving 16 bases between. Germline assignment: CDR1 MGHDK and CDR2 SYGVNS. The CDR3 is CASSENRQGRAEAFF. CDR3 nucleotides: TGTGCCAGCAGTGAAAACCGGCAGGGGCGGGCTGAAGCTTTCTTT.

The genes are TRBV10-1 and TRBJ1-2; a weak D match, TRBD1 (6 bases). Trimming took 7 bases from V and 5 from J, leaving 20 bases between them. Germline V gene data show CDR1 as WNHNN and CDR2 as SYGVQD (reference sequence). This CDR3 comprises 15 residues. The chain's CDR3 is CASTKGDMEWYGYTF. The DNA for the CDR3 is TGCGCCAGCACGAAAGGGGACATGGAATGGTATGGCTACACCTTC.